This T cell receptor (beta chain) derives from a study of T cell changes during pregnancy in multiple sclerosis. This clone was detected only once. TCRdb's table, derived via immunoSEQ multiplex PCR, lists solely in-frame clones and lacks some. The data contain some 60,000 clones, 90% of them singletons. This TCR was sampled from a female donor in good health, enrolled as a control in a pregnancy study. The material sequenced was peripheral blood, taken in the first trimester of pregnancy.

The CDR3 loop is CASSQGHLNTEAFF. CDR3 DNA: TGTGCCAGCAGCCAGGGACACCTGAACACTGAAGCTTTCTTT. V usage is TRBV6-5 and J usage is TRBJ1-1, with D possibly matching TRBD1 (6 bases). From germline, CDR1 is MNHEY and CDR2 SVGAGI. V lost 6 bases and J 0 bases, leaving 11 bases between the germline ends. This CDR3 has 14 amino acids.